This T cell receptor beta chain was captured in a study of blood T cell repertoires in COVID-19. Using immunoSEQ multiplex PCR, the repertoire was profiled, and TCRdb retains in-frame clones only, with some absent. Among about 110,000 clones listed, about 87% were seen once. V lost 0 bases and J lost 14, with 14 bases in between. The germline V gene has CDR1 MNHNS and CDR2 SASEGT. This CDR3 has 14 residues. Sequencing used peripheral blood. This rearrangement joins TRBV6-1 to TRBJ1-6, with D perhaps TRBD1 (5 bases). This clonotype originated in a human donor in a cohort sampled during active COVID-19. CDR3 sequence reads: CASSEATPWGALHF. The CDR3 DNA is TGTGCCAGCAGTGAAGCCACACCCTGGGGCGCCCTCCACTTT.